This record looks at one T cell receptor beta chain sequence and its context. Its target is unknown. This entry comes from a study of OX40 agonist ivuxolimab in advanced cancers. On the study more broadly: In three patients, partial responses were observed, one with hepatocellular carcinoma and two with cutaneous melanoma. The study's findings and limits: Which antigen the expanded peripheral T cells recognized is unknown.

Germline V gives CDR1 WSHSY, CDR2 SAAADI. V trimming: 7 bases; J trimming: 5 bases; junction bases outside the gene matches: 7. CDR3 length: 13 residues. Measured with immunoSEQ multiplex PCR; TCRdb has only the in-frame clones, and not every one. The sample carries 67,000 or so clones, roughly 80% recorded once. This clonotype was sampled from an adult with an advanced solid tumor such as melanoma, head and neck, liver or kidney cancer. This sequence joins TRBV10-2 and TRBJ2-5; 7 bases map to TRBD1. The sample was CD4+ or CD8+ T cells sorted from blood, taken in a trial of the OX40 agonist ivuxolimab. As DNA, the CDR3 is TGCGCCAGCAACAGGGGATCTGGGGAGACCCAGTACTTC. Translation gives CASNRGSGETQYF.